This passage covers 27 T cell receptor beta chains from one sample sequenced in a study of blood T cell repertoires in COVID-19. Some clones are missing from TCRdb's copy, which holds only in-frame ones; the method was immunoSEQ multiplex PCR. In the table there are about 140,000 clones, roughly four fifths of which are singletons. The specimen was peripheral blood. The receptors stem from a human donor in a cohort sampled during active COVID-19.

This chain joins TRBV7-2 and TRBJ2-1; 13 bases are shared with TRBD2. The CDR3 spans 16 residues. CDR1 and CDR2 from the germline V gene are SGHTA and FQGNSA. The junction had 6 bases not matched to a gene; V was cut back by 4 bases and J by 6 bases. Here the CDR3 DNA reads TGTGCCAGCAGCTCTGGACTAGCGGGAGCAATCAATGAGCAGTTCTTC. Translation gives CASSSGLAGAINEQFF.

This chain links TRBV30 with TRBJ2-3; TRBD2 aligns across 8 bases. CDR1 GTSNPN and CDR2 SVGIG come from the germline V gene (reference sequence). The CDR3 is 15 amino acids. V lost 2 bases to trimming and J lost 3 bases; unmatched junction nucleotides: 7. CDR3 protein: CAWSRGLASTDTQYF. CDR3 coding DNA: TGTGCCTGGAGTAGAGGACTAGCTAGTACAGATACGCAGTATTTT.

This clone was found once. V usage is TRBV11-2 and J usage is TRBJ2-1, with D possibly TRBD2 on 6 matching bases. Trimming removed 4 bases at V and 4 bases at J, with 11 bases between. The germline V gene encodes CDR1 SGHAT and CDR2 FQNNGV. The CDR3 has 14 amino acids. DNA for the CDR3: TGTGCCAGCAGCTCCCGGGACTTTTACAATGAGCAGTTCTTC. Translation gives CASSSRDFYNEQFF.

The V and J genes are TRBV5-5 and TRBJ1-4; D is unresolved. The CDR3 totals 14 residues. V was trimmed by 3 bases and J by 8 bases, leaving 14 bases between them. Per germline, CDR1 SGHKS and CDR2 YYEKEE (reference sequence). The CDR3, as DNA: TGTGCCAGCAGCTCGCGGGTCCCTAGCGAAAAACTGTTTTTT. This codes for CASSSRVPSEKLFF.

The chain combines TRBV19 with TRBJ1-5, with 7 bases fitting TRBD1. This CDR3 has 16 residues. V dropped 5 bases and J dropped 6; count of bases not matched to a gene: 13. Germline CDR1 LNHDA, CDR2 SQIVND (reference sequence). This CDR3 reads CASSDPGTANFQPQHF. The CDR3, as DNA: TGTGCCAGTAGTGACCCCGGGACAGCTAATTTTCAGCCCCAGCATTTT.

The chain uses TRBV6-1 and TRBJ2-2, with a possible D match to TRBD1 (7 bases). CDR1 and CDR2 from the germline V gene are MNHNS and SASEGT. V was shortened by 0 bases and J by 6 bases, with 8 bases between the two germline ends. The CDR3 has 14 residues. The CDR3 DNA sequence: TGTGCCAGCAGTGAAGCCAGGGGGGCCGGGGAGCTGTTTTTT. This codes for CASSEARGAGELFF.

The chain recombines TRBV5-1 with TRBJ2-1, with 7 bases identical to TRBD2. The CDR3 extends over 15 amino acids. V was clipped by 0 bases and J by 12 bases; unmatched bases: 12. The germline V gene encodes CDR1 SGHRS and CDR2 YFSETQ. CDR3 sequence: CASSLDTGGTGGQFF. The CDR3 DNA reads as TGCGCCAGCAGCTTGGATACGGGAGGCACCGGGGGGCAGTTCTTC. Full variable domain (missing parts from reference TRBV5-1 and TRBJ2-1): KAGVTQTPRYLIKTRGQQVTLSCSPISGHRSVSWYQQTPGQGLQFLFEYFSETQRNKGNFPGRFSGRQFSNSRSEMNVSTLELGDSALYLCASSLDTGGTGGQFFGPGTRLTVL.

As to this clone: Germline is not matched at one junction end, which may reflect a read error. Other nucleotide sequences in the sample specify the same CDR3. The chain employs TRBV3-1 (or the pseudogene TRBV3-2) and TRBJ2-1; TRBD1 agrees at 9 bases. The germline CDR1 and CDR2 sequences are LGHDT and YNNKEL (reference sequence). The CDR3 totals 14 residues. CDR3 protein: CASSRRQGGNEQFF. As DNA, the CDR3 is TGTGCCAGTAGCCGTAGACAGGGGGGCAATGAGCAGTTCTTC.

This chain links TRBV18 with TRBJ2-3, with 9 bases that match TRBD1. The germline CDR1 and CDR2 sequences are KGHSH and LQKENI. V trimming: 5 bases; J trimming: 5 bases; junction bases outside the gene matches: 5. This CDR3 has 14 amino acids. In DNA form, the CDR3 reads TGTGCCAGCTCAATCGGACAGGGGCGAGATACGCAGTATTTT. Translating gives CASSIGQGRDTQYF.

The chain uses TRBV14 and TRBJ1-2, with D perhaps matching TRBD1 (5 bases). Between the trimmed V and J ends, which lost 5 bases and 3 bases, there was a span of 10 bases. This CDR3 has 13 amino acids. From germline, CDR1 is SGHDN and CDR2 FVKESK. The CDR3 spells CASSSSRDYGYTF. For the CDR3, the DNA is TGTGCCAGCAGCTCTTCCAGGGACTATGGCTACACCTTC.

The CDR3: CASSQGRRGLNNEQFF. The DNA for the CDR3 is TGTGCCAGCAGCCAAGGGCGCAGGGGGCTAAACAATGAGCAGTTCTTC. The genes are TRBV3-1 (or the pseudogene TRBV3-2) and TRBJ2-1, with TRBD1 identical over 8 bases. In germline, CDR1 is LGHDT, CDR2 YNNKEL (reference sequence). Germline trimming cut 1 base from V and 5 bases from J; bases unmatched to any gene: 7. CDR3 length equals 16 residues.

This clone occurred once. The chain recombines TRBV5-5 with TRBJ1-4; D unresolved. The V end lost 0 bases, the J end lost 0 bases, and 6 bases lay between the germline ends. CDR1 is SGHKS, CDR2 YYEKEE, per germline (reference sequence). The CDR3 sequence is 15 residues long. The CDR3 coding sequence is TGTGCCAGCAGCTTGGCTACAGCAACTAATGAAAAACTGTTTTTT. This codes for CASSLATATNEKLFF.

The J gene is TRBJ2-5, the V gene TRBV11-2, with 10 nucleotides matching TRBD1. The V segment lost 7 bases and the J segment 4 bases; nucleotides outside the gene matches: 6. In germline, CDR1 is SGHAT, CDR2 FQNNGV. CDR3 length: 14 amino acids. The DNA of the CDR3 is TGTGCCAGCACCGACAGGGGGCGAGGAGAGACCCAGTACTTC. Amino acids: CASTDRGRGETQYF.

This chain links TRBV18 with TRBJ1-1; TRBD1 aligns across 10 bases. The CDR3 is made up of 14 amino acids. Germline V CDR1 and CDR2: KGHSH, LQKENI. V was pared by 4 bases and J by 6 bases, with 5 bases of the junction left unmatched. The CDR3 DNA follows: TGTGCCAGCTCACAGGACAGGGGGTTCTCTGAAGCTTTCTTT. Residues: CASSQDRGFSEAFF.

The V gene is TRBV2, the J gene TRBJ2-3; D is uncertain. CDR3 size: 15 residues. In germline, CDR1 is SNHLY, CDR2 FYNNEI. V was trimmed by 6 bases and J by 2 bases, leaving 15 bases between them. The CDR3 sequence is CASSEKIPFTDTQYF. CDR3 coding DNA: TGTGCCAGCAGCGAGAAAATTCCCTTCACAGATACGCAGTATTTT.

V is TRBV6-6 and J is TRBJ2-7; TRBD1 matches at 8 bases. The CDR3 is 15 amino acids. Germline CDR1 and CDR2: MNHNY and SVGAGI (reference sequence). With 6 bases clipped from V and 6 bases from J, the junction kept 13 bases outside the gene matches. CDR3 coding DNA: TGTGCCAGCAGCGACAGGGGACCAGACCTCCGCGAGCAGTACTTC. Translated, it gives CASSDRGPDLREQYF.

V and J are TRBV19 and TRBJ1-2; D is undetermined. CDR1 and CDR2 from the germline V gene are LNHDA and SQIVND (reference sequence). The V gene lost 5 bases and the J gene lost 1 base, with 17 bases spanning the gap. The CDR3 runs 16 residues. The CDR3 DNA follows: TGTGCCAGTAGTCCCCGGGGATCGACTAGTAACTATGGCTACACCTTC. Protein: CASSPRGSTSNYGYTF.

J is TRBJ2-6 and V is TRBV6-1, with D unclear. The CDR3 covers 14 residues. Germline CDR1 MNHNS, CDR2 SASEGT. The V and J ends lost 3 bases and 0 bases respectively, with 3 bases between them. The CDR3, as DNA: TGTGCCAGCAGTGACCTCTCTGGGGCCAACGTCCTGACTTTC. Its translation is CASSDLSGANVLTF.

The chain has TRBV19 and TRBJ1-2; 12 bases agree with TRBD1. This CDR3 region has 14 residues. Germline-derived CDR1 and CDR2 are LNHDA and SQIVND (reference sequence). The V gene end was trimmed by 10 bases and the J gene end by 8 bases; junction bases not matched to a gene: 11. The CDR3 reads CATRPGQGAWGYTF. CDR3 sequence (DNA): TGTGCCACTCGACCGGGACAGGGGGCTTGGGGCTACACCTTC.

V and J are TRBV29-1 and TRBJ1-1; 7 bases line up with TRBD1. The trim removed 2 bases at V and 0 bases at J, leaving 9 bases unmatched. The CDR3 covers 16 residues. Germline V gene lookup returns CDR1 SQVTM and CDR2 ANQGSEA. CDR3 nucleotides: TGCAGCGTTGAACCGCCGGACAGGTCAGTGAACACTGAAGCTTTCTTT. Translated: CSVEPPDRSVNTEAFF.

The table lists this clone with a few counts. The rearrangement links TRBV29-1 to TRBJ2-3, with 9 bases identical to TRBD2. The CDR3 totals 16 residues. Trimming cost V 4 bases and J 1 base; bases outside gene matches: 9. Germline V CDR1 and CDR2: SQVTM, ANQGSEA. Here the CDR3 reads CSVGREGRSGTDTQYF. The CDR3 nucleotides are TGCAGCGTTGGGCGGGAGGGCCGGTCGGGCACAGATACGCAGTATTTT.

The chain carries TRBV7-2 and TRBJ2-7; 7 bases match TRBD2. Germline values: CDR1 SGHTA, CDR2 FQGNSA. CDR3 length: 15 amino acids. V was clipped by 1 base and J by 2 bases; unmatched bases: 5. The CDR3 protein is CASSLDPSGTYEQYF. The DNA for the CDR3 is TGTGCCAGCAGCTTAGATCCTAGCGGAACCTACGAGCAGTACTTC.

This clone was picked up one time. V and J are TRBV19 and TRBJ1-3, with D unclear. V was trimmed by 6 bases and J by 0 bases, leaving 12 bases between them. CDR3 length: 15 residues. Germline values: CDR1 LNHDA, CDR2 SQIVND (reference sequence). This chain's CDR3 is CASRETVDSGNTIYF. CDR3 coding DNA: TGTGCCAGTAGGGAAACAGTAGACTCTGGAAACACCATATATTTT.

V is TRBV29-1 and J is TRBJ2-7; D is uncertain. CDR3 length equals 13 residues. Germline CDR1 is SQVTM and CDR2 is ANQGSEA. V was cut by 4 bases and J by 0 bases, with 10 bases left in between. CDR3 residues: CSVGSWASYEQYF. CDR3 coding DNA: TGCAGCGTTGGCTCTTGGGCCTCCTACGAGCAGTACTTC.

This chain links TRBV7-2 with TRBJ2-7; 9 bases align to TRBD2. CDR1 is SGHTA and CDR2 is FQGNSA in the germline V gene. The trim removed 1 base at V and 4 bases at J, leaving 5 bases unmatched. The CDR3 consists of 15 residues. CDR3 DNA: TGTGCCAGCAGCTTAGGTAGCGGGAGCTGGTACGAGCAGTACTTC. Its protein is CASSLGSGSWYEQYF.

The J gene is TRBJ2-5, the V gene TRBV10-3; possibly TRBD2 for D (5 bases). The CDR3 spans 13 residues. Germline CDR1 ENHRY, CDR2 SYGVKD. V was cut by 3 bases and J by 5 bases, with 10 bases left in between. In DNA, the CDR3 is TGTGCCATCAGTGAAAGGGAGCGGGAGACCCAGTACTTC. This sequence encodes CAISERERETQYF.

By sample share, this clone is medium-sized. The CDR3 loop reads CASSDGADTGELFF. CDR3 nucleotides: TGTGCCAGCAGTGACGGAGCTGACACCGGGGAGCTGTTTTTT. This chain joins TRBV6-1 and TRBJ2-2; D remains unclear. Germline lookup yields CDR1 MNHNS and CDR2 SASEGT. The ends were cut back, 3 bases at V and 3 bases at J, with 8 bases in the middle. This CDR3 contains 14 residues.